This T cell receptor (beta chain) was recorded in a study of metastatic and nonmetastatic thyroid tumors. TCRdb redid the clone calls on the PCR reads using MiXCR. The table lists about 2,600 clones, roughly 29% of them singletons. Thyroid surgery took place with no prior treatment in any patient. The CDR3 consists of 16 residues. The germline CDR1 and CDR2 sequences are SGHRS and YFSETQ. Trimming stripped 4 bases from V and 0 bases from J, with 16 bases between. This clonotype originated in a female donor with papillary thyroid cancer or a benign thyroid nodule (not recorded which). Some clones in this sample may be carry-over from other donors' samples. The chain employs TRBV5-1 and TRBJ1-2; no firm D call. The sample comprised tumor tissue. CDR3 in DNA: TGCGCCAGCAGCGAAGATTGGGATACCGCTAACTATGGCTACACCTTC. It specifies CASSEDWDTANYGYTF.